This T cell receptor beta chain stems from a study of immune heterogeneity within non-small cell lung tumors. Study-level points and caveats: The study found identical dominant CDR3 beta clonotypes recurring across tumor sites within a patient, alongside site-unique high-frequency clones.

Genomic DNA from bulk tumor acted as the template, and 600 ng was loaded per sample. Surgery yielded several widely spaced biopsies per primary tumor. Those enrolled were patients newly diagnosed with untreated non-small cell lung cancer and undergoing curative surgery. Amplifying TCR beta CDR3 involved multiplex PCR carried out with 32 V and 13 J primers. One entry per CDR3 protein, called by TCRdb with MiXCR from the multiplex PCR reads. The sample holds fewer than 25,000 distinct CDR3 sequences, under 35% seen once. This clonotype occurred once. The antigen remains undetermined. A much larger clone differs by one base, so this may be a read error. Specimen: lung tumor tissue. The receptor was isolated from a man between 40 and 49 years old with non-small cell lung cancer.

In DNA form, the CDR3 reads TGTGCCAGCAATCCGAGAACTTCCTCCTATGAGCAGTTCTTC. Its protein product is CASNPRTSSYEQFF. The J gene is TRBJ2-1, the V gene TRBV6-1; D is ambiguous. The CDR3 is 14 amino acids. From germline, CDR1 is MNHNS and CDR2 SASEGT. Trimming stripped 7 bases from V and 8 bases from J, with 18 bases between.